This T cell receptor beta chain is from a study of T cells in localized non-small cell lung cancer. The CDR3 sequence is 15 residues long. From germline, CDR1 is LGHNA and CDR2 YNFKEQ. Trimming removed 0 bases from V and 7 bases from J, with 15 bases in between. General observations from the study: Greater T cell density in blood accompanied longer overall survival. One tumor region alone was sequenced, and heterogeneity therefore remains possible.

This clone has a handful of counts. Its cognate antigen is unknown. The protocol was immunoSEQ multiplex PCR, while the TCRdb copy is restricted to in-frame clones and leaves out a portion. Of around 92,000 clones detected, under 95% appear once; the ten largest clones hold about 4%. The TCR was taken from a woman between 35 and 75 years old with stage II squamous cell lung carcinoma. The rearrangement joins TRBV4-2 to TRBJ1-2; D gene ambiguous. The material was PBMCs, obtained before any cancer treatment. DNA for the CDR3: TGTGCCAGCAGCCAAGAGGTGGTAGAAACTCCTGGCTACACCTTC. Protein sequence: CASSQEVVETPGYTF.